Presented here are 14 T cell receptor beta chains from one specimen sequenced in a study of blood T cell repertoires in COVID-19 (dated by TCRdb to 2018 to 2021). To prepare the library, the immunoSEQ multiplex PCR assay was applied. In its TCRdb copy, this immuneACCESS table keeps in-frame sequences only and misses some clones. Where compared with another copy, unresolved V genes explain less than half of these, and the others have no known cause. The sample yields roughly 150,000 clones; around 84% were counted once. The ten top clones hold nearly 8% of the sample. The sequenced sample consisted of PBMCs or T cells enriched from blood (not recorded which). These receptors came from a woman in her forties or fifties who had recovered from COVID-19.

This sequence joins TRBV5-5 and TRBJ1-2; D is unresolved. The germline CDR1 and CDR2 sequences are SGHKS and YYEKEE (reference sequence). The V gene lost 1 base and the J gene lost 5 bases, with 15 bases spanning the gap. This CDR3 contains 15 residues. The CDR3 DNA sequence: TGTGCCAGCAGCTTGTGGGGAGGGAAGGGTTATGGCTACACCTTC. It encodes CASSLWGGKGYGYTF.

The CDR3 sequence is CASSLSSGRTDTQYF. In DNA form, the CDR3 reads TGTGCCAGCAGCTTGAGTAGCGGGAGAACAGATACGCAGTATTTT. The chain employs TRBV7-3 and TRBJ2-3, with 9 bases that match TRBD2. CDR1 and CDR2 (germline): SGHTA, FQGTGA. The V gene end was trimmed by 3 bases and the J gene end by 3 bases; junction bases not matched to a gene: 4. This CDR3 has 15 residues.

The chain combines TRBV4-2 with TRBJ1-1, with TRBD1 matching 7 bases. CDR1 is LGHNA and CDR2 is YNFKEQ in the germline V gene. CDR3 length: 14 residues. Trimming cost V 1 base and J 8 bases; bases outside gene matches: 7. CDR3 loop: CASSQATDRPEAFF. DNA of the CDR3: TGTGCCAGCAGCCAAGCCACGGACAGGCCCGAAGCTTTCTTT.

V gene TRBV7-2 combines with J gene TRBJ1-3, with D hard to call. From germline, CDR1 is SGHTA and CDR2 FQGNSA. Trimming cost V 1 base and J 4 bases, with 11 bases left between them. CDR3 size: 15 residues. CDR3 in amino acids: CASSLEGGGGNTIYF. CDR3 sequence (DNA): TGTGCCAGCAGCTTAGAGGGTGGAGGGGGAAACACCATATATTTT. Looking up the rest from reference TRBV7-2 and TRBJ1-3 gives the full variable domain: GAGVSQSPSNKVTEKGKDVELRCDPISGHTALYWYRQSLGQGLEFLIYFQGNSAPDKSGLPSDRFSAERTGGSVSTLTIQRTQQEDSAVYLCASSLEGGGGNTIYFGEGSWLTVV.

The chain uses TRBV24-1 and TRBJ1-4; 11 bases map to TRBD1. Germline CDR1 and CDR2: KGHDR and SFDVKD. J lost 7 bases, V lost 5 bases, and 5 bases had no gene match. This CDR3 has 15 residues. The CDR3 sequence is CATSAMGTGGEKLFF. The CDR3 DNA sequence: TGTGCCACCAGTGCCATGGGGACAGGGGGTGAAAAACTGTTTTTT.

A few counts support this clone. The genes are TRBV7-8 and TRBJ1-2; 8 bases line up with TRBD1. The CDR3 covers 14 residues. Germline CDR1 is SGHVS and CDR2 is FQNEAQ. With V trimmed by 1 base and J by 7 bases, 5 bases remained unmatched. This chain's CDR3 is CASSLDVTGGGYTF. Here the CDR3 DNA reads TGTGCCAGCAGCTTAGATGTTACAGGGGGTGGCTACACCTTC.

J is TRBJ2-7 and V is TRBV6-1, with TRBD2 as a possible D gene (6 bases). The CDR3 loop spans 15 amino acids. Germline V CDR1 and CDR2: MNHNS, SASEGT. Trimming removed 3 bases from V and 2 bases from J, with 14 bases in between. The CDR3 spells CASSEGGLGTYEQYF. In nucleotides, the CDR3 is TGTGCCAGCAGTGAGGGGGGTTTGGGAACCTACGAGCAGTACTTC.

The chain carries TRBV7-8 and TRBJ1-5; 7 bases line up with TRBD1. Looked up from germline, CDR1 is SGHVS and CDR2 is FQNEAQ. The CDR3 runs 15 residues. Trimming removed 2 bases from V and 8 bases from J; junction bases left unmatched: 9. CDR3: CASSLMRATGEPQHF. The CDR3 nucleotides read TGTGCCAGCAGCTTAATGAGGGCCACAGGGGAGCCCCAGCATTTT.

V is TRBV7-9 and J is TRBJ2-4, with D maybe TRBD1 (6 bases). V lost 7 bases to trimming and J lost 3 bases, with 13 bases between them. CDR3 length: 14 amino acids. Germline CDR1 SEHNR, CDR2 FQNEAQ (reference sequence). CDR3 loop: CASTAQDSKNIQYF. In nucleotides, the CDR3 is TGTGCCAGCACGGCCCAGGACAGCAAAAACATTCAGTACTTC.

The V gene is TRBV5-1, the J gene TRBJ2-5, with TRBD1 matching over 11 bases. This CDR3 is built from 16 residues. The trim removed 0 bases at V and 4 bases at J, leaving 5 bases unmatched. In germline, CDR1 is SGHRS, CDR2 YFSETQ. As DNA, the CDR3 is TGCGCCAGCAGCTTGGTGGGACAGGGGGGCGGAGAGACCCAGTACTTC. Protein sequence: CASSLVGQGGGETQYF. Variable domain in full (rest from reference TRBV5-1 and TRBJ2-5): KAGVTQTPRYLIKTRGQQVTLSCSPISGHRSVSWYQQTPGQGLQFLFEYFSETQRNKGNFPGRFSGRQFSNSRSEMNVSTLELGDSALYLCASSLVGQGGGETQYFGPGTRLLVL.

V gene TRBV12-3 or TRBV12-4 combines with J gene TRBJ1-1, with D perhaps TRBD1 (5 bases). This CDR3 is built from 12 residues. V was pared by 6 bases and J by 6 bases, with 11 bases between. CDR3 amino acids: CASRRDSSEAFF. CDR3 coding DNA: TGTGCCAGCAGGCGAGACAGTTCTGAAGCTTTCTTT.

The chain has TRBV6-4 and TRBJ1-5; unclear D gene. Germline V gene data show CDR1 as MRHNA and CDR2 as SNTAGT. Trimming took off 6 bases at V and 6 bases at J, with 12 bases between the two ends. This CDR3 contains 13 residues. The CDR3 here is CASRAPPPQPQHF. CDR3 bases: TGTGCCAGCAGAGCGCCTCCACCTCAGCCCCAGCATTTT.

This clone was seen just once. The chain employs TRBV7-9 and TRBJ2-2; D uncertain. CDR1 and CDR2 (germline): SEHNR, FQNEAQ (reference sequence). The V and J ends lost 4 bases and 4 bases respectively, with 13 bases between them. The CDR3 runs to 15 residues. This chain's CDR3 is CASSSYAEPTGELFF. DNA for the CDR3: TGTGCCAGCAGCTCATACGCGGAGCCCACCGGGGAGCTGTTTTTT.

The V and J genes are TRBV2 and TRBJ1-2, with D possibly TRBD1 on 5 matching bases. Deletions cut 2 bases from V and 4 bases from J, with 8 bases between. Germline V gene lookup returns CDR1 SNHLY and CDR2 FYNNEI. CDR3 length: 13 amino acids. Here the CDR3 DNA reads TGTGCCAGCAGTGAAACAGGCCTCTATGGCTACACCTTC. Amino acid sequence: CASSETGLYGYTF. Drawing the rest from reference TRBV2 and TRBJ1-2, the complete variable domain is EPEVTQTPSHQVTQMGQEVILRCVPISNHLYFYWYRQILGQKVEFLVSFYNNEISEKSEIFDDQFSVERPDGSNFTLKIRSTKLEDSAMYFCASSETGLYGYTFGSGTRLTVV.